This T cell receptor (beta chain) was identified during a study of T-cell reconstitution after alpha-beta-depleted transplantation in children. Germline CDR1 is DFQATT and CDR2 is SNEGSKA (reference sequence). V lost 6 bases and J lost 2, with 19 bases in between. This CDR3 is 16 amino acids long. Unique molecular identifiers were used to barcode this TCRbeta library. TCRdb called the PCR reads again in MiXCR, with one record for every CDR3 protein. The table shows 450,000 to 600,000 distinct CDR3 sequences, with 10% to 13% occurring only once. The specimen comprised PBMCs, sampled before TCRalphabeta/CD19-depleted stem cell transplant. The rearrangement links TRBV20-1 to TRBJ2-2; TRBD1 might be the D (6 bases). This sequence was found in a child under 10 years old with inherited bone marrow failure, due to receive a stem cell transplant. CDR3 sequence reads: CSALNMGHRNTGELFF. CDR3 coding DNA: TGCAGTGCCCTGAACATGGGACACCGAAACACCGGGGAGCTGTTTTTT.